These 9 T cell receptor beta chains were sequenced from one sample in a study of T cell repertoires in aging, cancer and after chemotherapy. A mixed TRB-A/B primer pool amplified rearranged TRB by multiplex touch-down PCR. TCRdb re-analysed the multiplex PCR reads in MiXCR, keeping a single row per CDR3 protein. The sample lists thousands of distinct CDR3 sequences, approximately 31% occurring once. The template was genomic DNA from peripheral blood, not RNA. The sample consisted of blood. The receptors derive from a human donor in good health.

This clonotype is medium-sized within its sample. The chain joins TRBV19 to TRBJ2-2; possibly TRBD1 or TRBD2 for D (6 bases each). The V gene's germline CDR1 is LNHDA and CDR2 SQIVND (reference sequence). The germline V and J ends were trimmed by 6 bases and 10 bases, with 24 bases remaining between them. This CDR3 is 16 amino acids long. CDR3 in amino acids: CASSRRRDMKSTELFF. Written as DNA, the CDR3 is TGTGCCAGTAGCAGGCGGAGGGACATGAAGTCAACGGAGCTGTTTTTT.

The V call is TRBV11-1, the J call TRBJ1-1; D may be TRBD1 (5 bases). Germline CDR1 reads SGHAT; CDR2 reads FQDESV (reference sequence). The CDR3 length is 13 residues. V lost 9 bases and J 5 bases, leaving 16 bases between the germline ends. CDR3 sequence reads: CASTPLGATEAFF. CDR3 nucleotides: TGTGCCAGTACCCCTCTAGGGGCTACTGAAGCTTTCTTT.

The J gene is TRBJ1-2, the V gene TRBV5-6; D is possibly TRBD1 (6 bases). This CDR3 comprises 15 residues. Germline V lookup: CDR1 SGHDT, CDR2 YYEEEE. Trimming stripped 4 bases from V and 9 bases from J, with 22 bases between. DNA for the CDR3: TGTGCCAGCAGCCCCAGTCGGGACAAGGCTATTAGCTACACCTTC. It codes for CASSPSRDKAISYTF.

This clonotype was picked up a small number of times. The chain uses TRBV30 and TRBJ2-7; TRBD1 matches at 7 bases. The CDR3 is 13 residues long. Looked up from germline, CDR1 is GTSNPN and CDR2 is SVGIG (reference sequence). J was trimmed by 4 bases and V by 0 bases; bases with no gene match: 3. The CDR3 spells CAWSVVRGYEQYF. Written as DNA, the CDR3 is TGTGCCTGGAGTGTTGTCAGGGGGTACGAGCAGTACTTC.

Only a few counts were recorded for this clonotype. The chain links TRBV7-6 to TRBJ2-3; no clear D gene. Germline V gives CDR1 SGHVS, CDR2 FNYEAQ. Trimming stripped 3 bases from V and 10 bases from J, with 14 bases between. The CDR3 runs to 13 residues. In DNA form, the CDR3 reads TGTGCCAGCAGCTTTAAGGTGGAGTCACCGCAGTATTTT. It specifies CASSFKVESPQYF.

On this clonotype itself: Being one base from a much bigger clone, this may be a read error. This sequence joins TRBV11-1 and TRBJ2-1; a weak D match, TRBD1 (5 bases). Looked up from germline, CDR1 is SGHAT and CDR2 is FQDESV (reference sequence). The CDR3 sequence is 13 residues long. The chain's CDR3 is CARSFVQGNEQFF. Here the CDR3 DNA reads TGTGCCAGAAGCTTCGTCCAGGGCAATGAGCAGTTCTTC.

The V call is TRBV14, the J call TRBJ2-7; 10 bases align to TRBD2. The CDR3 has 14 amino acids. Germline assignment: CDR1 SGHDN and CDR2 FVKESK. Trimming removed 4 bases from V and 5 bases from J; junction bases left unmatched: 5. The CDR3 loop is CASSRGLAINEQYF. The DNA for the CDR3 is TGTGCCAGCAGCCGGGGACTAGCGATCAACGAGCAGTACTTC. The full variable domain, in which reference TRBV14 and TRBJ2-7 provide the parts outside the CDR3, is EAGVTQFPSHSVIEKGQTVTLRCDPISGHDNLYWYRRVMGKEIKFLLHFVKESKQDESGMPNNRFLAERTGGTYSTLKVQPAELEDSGVYFCASSRGLAINEQYFGPGTRLTVT.

There are a few counts of this clonotype. The CDR3 is CASSSWTRKSPLHF. The CDR3 DNA reads as TGTGCCAGCAGTTCGTGGACAAGAAAATCACCCCTCCACTTT. The chain recombines TRBV27 with TRBJ1-6; possibly TRBD1 for D (5 bases). The CDR3 has 14 residues. Trimming took 4 bases from V and 10 from J, leaving 14 bases between them. Germline assignment: CDR1 MNHEY and CDR2 SMNVEV (reference sequence).

This clonotype counts as medium-sized (0.01 to 0.1%). The chain uses TRBV27 and TRBJ2-7; D gene unclear. This CDR3 is 11 amino acids long. Per germline, CDR1 MNHEY and CDR2 SMNVEV (reference sequence). V lost 6 bases to trimming and J lost 3 bases, with 6 bases between them. The CDR3 loop reads CASSSFYEQYF. The CDR3 DNA reads TGTGCCAGCAGCTCATTCTACGAGCAGTACTTC.